This T cell receptor (beta chain) was sequenced for a study of cytomegalovirus exposure and HLA in healthy donors. Study summary: The same platform used for the approximately 700 first-cohort repertoires was also used for the 95 to 150 validation repertoires, as a later analysis reported.

TCRdb's copy holds only in-frame clones and misses some; the assay was immunoSEQ multiplex PCR. The sample consists of roughly 180,000 clones, roughly 86% of them appearing once. As regards this clone: As yet, its antigen is unknown.

The V gene lost 6 bases and the J gene lost 3 bases, with 12 bases spanning the gap. The CDR3 is made up of 14 amino acids. Per germline, CDR1 MNHEY and CDR2 SVGAGI. Study results and limitations: Rare TCR sequences predominated, though certain public TCRs were found in many donors. Reports credit the classifier with highly specific, highly sensitive diagnosis of cytomegalovirus status. Overall, roughly 150 TCR beta chains were annotated as cytomegalovirus-associated.

This TCR derives from a man aged 30 to 45 in good health and CMV-seropositive. Source material: PBMCs. The chain uses TRBV6-5 and TRBJ2-4; D perhaps matches TRBD1 (6 bases). The CDR3, as DNA: TGTGCCAGCAGCCCCGGACAGTACAAAAACATTCAGTACTTC. This codes for CASSPGQYKNIQYF.